The 21 T cell receptor beta chains reported below all come from one sample, sequenced in a study of T cells after posttransplantation cyclophosphamide. The method was immunoSEQ multiplex PCR; TCRdb's version includes in-frame clones alone and lacks a portion of them. The profile covers 40,000 to 45,000 clones, none occurring a single time. Material for sequencing was PBMCs. The source of these receptors is a man aged 35-49 years in good health, CMV-negative, and a related stem cell transplant donor.

This clone was detected ten times or more. The rearrangement uses TRBV5-4 and TRBJ1-1; D not certain. The germline V gene encodes CDR1 SGHNT and CDR2 YYREEE (reference sequence). The CDR3 has 14 amino acids. V lost 4 bases and J lost 4, with 14 bases in between. Here the CDR3 reads CASSDTSAGTEAFF. The CDR3 nucleotides read TGTGCCAGCAGCGACACTAGCGCGGGCACTGAAGCTTTCTTT.

This clone was recorded many times. This chain uses TRBV4-2 with TRBJ2-2; 8 bases match TRBD2. The trim removed 1 base at V and 4 bases at J, leaving 5 bases unmatched. Germline V lookup: CDR1 LGHNA, CDR2 YNFKEQ. The CDR3 contains 16 residues. The CDR3 reads CASSQVGGGSTGELFF. The CDR3 DNA reads as TGTGCCAGCAGCCAAGTTGGCGGGGGGAGCACCGGGGAGCTGTTTTTT.

This clone has at least ten counts. The genes are TRBV5-1 and TRBJ2-1; D is uncertain. The CDR3 runs 17 residues. Germline V gene lookup returns CDR1 SGHRS and CDR2 YFSETQ. Trimming removed 0 bases at V and 0 bases at J, with 13 bases between. DNA of the CDR3: TGCGCCAGCAGCTTGGGCTCTAGGTCCGACTCCTACAATGAGCAGTTCTTC. Protein sequence: CASSLGSRSDSYNEQFF.

In this sample, this clone turned up many times. In nucleotides, the CDR3 is TGCGCCAGCAGCAATGACAGGGGCGGGACCGGGGAGCTGTTTTTT. Its protein is CASSNDRGGTGELFF. This sequence joins TRBV5-1 and TRBJ2-2; 8 bases are a match to TRBD1. This CDR3 comprises 15 residues. Per the germline V gene, CDR1 is SGHRS and CDR2 is YFSETQ. Losses at the gene ends were 4 bases for V and 5 bases for J; bases not matched to a gene: 7.

The sample holds many counts of this clone. The chain links TRBV2 to TRBJ1-5; 7 bases are shared with TRBD1. The length of the CDR3 is 17 residues. With 2 bases clipped from V and 3 bases from J, the junction kept 10 bases outside the gene matches. Germline V CDR1 and CDR2: SNHLY, FYNNEI. The CDR3 nucleotides read TGTGCCAGCAGTGAATGGGGGACAGCTGTCCTCAATCAGCCCCAGCATTTT. Its translation is CASSEWGTAVLNQPQHF.

V gene TRBV6-4 combines with J gene TRBJ2-3, with 7 bases that match TRBD2. The CDR3 extends over 15 amino acids. Germline V gene sequence: CDR1 MRHNA, CDR2 SNTAGT. V trimming: 8 bases; J trimming: 2 bases; junction bases outside the gene matches: 10. This CDR3 reads CASRRGAGDTDTQYF. CDR3 DNA: TGTGCCAGCCGTCGCGGGGCGGGGGACACAGATACGCAGTATTTT.

This clone was counted at least ten times. The rearrangement joins TRBV4-1 to TRBJ1-1, with a possible D match to TRBD1 (6 bases). Deletions cut 1 base from V and 0 bases from J, with 9 bases between. Per the germline V gene, CDR1 is MGHRA and CDR2 is YSYEKL. This CDR3 has 15 amino acids. In DNA form, the CDR3 reads TGCGCCAGCAGCCAAGTCGGACAGCTGAACACTGAAGCTTTCTTT. This translates into CASSQVGQLNTEAFF.

This clone showed up many times. The rearrangement links TRBV2 to TRBJ1-1; no firm D call. The CDR3 contains 10 residues. Deletions cut 9 bases from V and 5 bases from J, with 7 bases between. Looked up from germline, CDR1 is SNHLY and CDR2 is FYNNEI. The CDR3 DNA reads TGTGCCAGTGGGGAGACTGAAGCTTTCTTT. Protein: CASGETEAFF. The variable domain in full, with the rest retrieved from reference TRBV2 and TRBJ1-1, is EPEVTQTPSHQVTQMGQEVILRCVPISNHLYFYWYRQILGQKVEFLVSFYNNEISEKSEIFDDQFSVERPDGSNFTLKIRSTKLEDSAMYFCASGETEAFFGQGTRLTVV.

This clone was picked up many times. The chain uses TRBV7-2 and TRBJ1-5; 10 positions match TRBD1. The J segment lost 7 bases and the V segment lost 5 bases, leaving 5 bases of the junction unmatched. This CDR3 is 14 amino acids long. Germline V lookup: CDR1 SGHTA, CDR2 FQGNSA. CDR3 coding DNA: TGTGCCAGCAGCGAAGACAGGGGGCGACAGCCCCAGCATTTT. Encoded protein: CASSEDRGRQPQHF.

The rearrangement uses TRBV5-1 and TRBJ2-5; TRBD2 might be the D (6 bases). The CDR3 spans 13 residues. V was pared by 5 bases and J by 1 base, with 9 bases between. CDR1 SGHRS and CDR2 YFSETQ come from the germline V gene. CDR3 nucleotide sequence: TGCGCCAGCAGTATCGGGGGCCAAGAGACCCAGTACTTC. It yields the protein CASSIGGQETQYF.

This clone was picked up many times. The rearrangement uses TRBV11-3 and TRBJ2-3, with TRBD1 matching 8 bases. Trimming at V came to 1 base and at J to 6 bases, leaving 3 bases not matched to a gene. The V gene's germline CDR1 is SGHNT and CDR2 YENEEA. This CDR3 has 14 residues. CDR3 region: CASSLGTGTDTQYF. The CDR3 bases are TGTGCCAGCAGCTTAGGGACAGGGACCGATACGCAGTATTTT.

In its sample, this clone was seen many times. The CDR3 protein is CASSPRTGASYEQYV. The CDR3 nucleotides read TGTGCCAGCTCCCCAAGGACAGGGGCCTCCTACGAGCAGTACGTC. The chain joins TRBV18 to TRBJ2-7; 9 nucleotides match TRBD1. Germline lookup yields CDR1 KGHSH and CDR2 LQKENI. This CDR3 spans 15 amino acids. Trimming removed 6 bases from V and 0 bases from J; junction bases left unmatched: 6.

Only a few counts were recorded for this clone. The rearrangement uses TRBV11-3 and TRBJ2-1; 10 nucleotides match TRBD2. Germline V CDR1 and CDR2: SGHNT, YENEEA. CDR3 length equals 14 residues. J lost 5 bases, V lost 3 bases, and 1 base had no gene match. The CDR3, as DNA: TGTGCCAGCAGCTTTAGCGGGGGGCACAATGAGCAGTTCTTC. Its translation is CASSFSGGHNEQFF.

There are many counts of this clone. The V and J genes are TRBV27 and TRBJ2-1, with 7 bases identical to TRBD1. The length of the CDR3 is 16 residues. Germline V lookup: CDR1 MNHEY, CDR2 SMNVEV (reference sequence). V was pared by 8 bases and J by 4 bases, with 14 bases of the junction left unmatched. The CDR3: CASGVEGRGSYNEQFF. CDR3 bases: TGTGCCAGCGGGGTTGAGGGCAGGGGGTCATACAATGAGCAGTTCTTC.

This clone was counted at least ten times. Written as DNA, the CDR3 is TGTGCCAGCAGCTTGGCGGGGACAGGCTACTATGGCTACACCTTC. Its protein product is CASSLAGTGYYGYTF. The chain couples TRBV5-6 to TRBJ1-2, with 8 bases fitting TRBD1. Germline V gene lookup returns CDR1 SGHDT and CDR2 YYEEEE. This CDR3 spans 15 amino acids. V lost 0 bases, J lost 3 bases, and 4 bases stayed unmatched.

This clone showed up many times. The chain joins TRBV2 to TRBJ1-4; 8 positions match TRBD1. Germline V lookup: CDR1 SNHLY, CDR2 FYNNEI. CDR3 size: 15 residues. Unmatched junction bases numbered 8, after V lost 3 bases and J lost 8 bases. CDR3: CASSEPGQGEEKLFF. As DNA, the CDR3 is TGTGCCAGCAGTGAGCCCGGACAGGGAGAGGAAAAACTGTTTTTT.

V gene TRBV29-1 combines with J gene TRBJ2-7; a weak D match, TRBD1 (6 bases). CDR1 is SQVTM and CDR2 is ANQGSEA in the germline V gene. V was clipped by 6 bases and J by 6 bases, with 21 bases between them. This CDR3 is 14 amino acids long. CDR3 sequence (DNA): TGCAGCGTGGGAACGGGACACACCGATGGCGAGCAGTACTTC. Protein: CSVGTGHTDGEQYF.

Of note for this clone: Additional DNA sequences in this sample encode the identical CDR3. The CDR3 bases are TGTGCCAGCAGCGCCTCCAGCGCCGGGGAGCTGTTTTTT. It codes for CASSASSAGELFF. This chain joins TRBV9 and TRBJ2-2; the D is unclear. This CDR3 contains 13 residues. CDR1 is SGDLS and CDR2 is YYNGEE in the germline V gene. V lost 3 bases, J lost 6 bases, and 9 bases lay in between.

This clone was detected a few times. CDR3 coding DNA: TGCGCCAGCAGCCATACCGCAGGGGCGCCGGATCGGGCCCAGTACTTC. Its protein product is CASSHTAGAPDRAQYF. V is TRBV5-1 and J is TRBJ2-5; the D gene is possibly TRBD1 (6 bases). V lost 4 bases and J lost 9, with 25 bases in between. The CDR3 has 16 amino acids. Germline lookup yields CDR1 SGHRS and CDR2 YFSETQ.

This clone was seen repeatedly, ten times or more. V and J are TRBV7-8 and TRBJ2-5; weak D call: TRBD2 (5 bases). Germline CDR1 is SGHVS and CDR2 is FQNEAQ. The CDR3 consists of 15 residues. V shed 1 base and J shed 2 bases, with 11 bases lying between them. The CDR3 is CASSLERSGQETQYF. The CDR3 DNA is TGTGCCAGCAGCTTAGAAAGGAGCGGTCAAGAGACCCAGTACTTC.

This clone has ten or more counts. The V gene is TRBV19, the J gene TRBJ2-1; D perhaps matches TRBD1 (7 bases). This CDR3 is 15 amino acids long. Trimming removed 1 base from V and 8 bases from J, with 15 bases in between. The germline CDR1 and CDR2 sequences are LNHDA and SQIVND (reference sequence). The CDR3 loop is CASSIAAQGGHEQFF. In DNA form, the CDR3 reads TGTGCCAGTAGTATAGCGGCCCAGGGGGGTCATGAGCAGTTCTTC.